This is a list of T cell receptor beta chains from one sample in a study of neurological immune-mediated disorders. Each CDR3 protein gets one entry after TCRdb re-called the 5' RACE reads with MiXCR. The table lists around 62,000 distinct CDR3 sequences, over 4% of them singletons. The sample consisted of PBMCs. The source of these receptors is a middle-aged man with multiple sclerosis. Each CDR3 is given with its conserved first and last residue. A D gene is named only where the DNA matches it firmly. The listing skips clone size in some rows; elsewhere it reads once, few, many or a size class.

d_call	clone_size	cdr3_length	v_call	j_call	cdr3_aa	cdr3_nt
.	.	14	TRBV4-1	TRBJ2-1	CASSQDPDYNEQFF	TGCGCCAGCAGCCAAGATCCTGATTACAATGAGCAGTTCTTC
.	many	15	TRBV5-6	TRBJ1-2	CASSLVGRVDYGYTF	TGTGCCAGCAGCTTGGTTGGCAGGGTTGACTATGGCTACACCTTC
.	many	17	TRBV12-3/TRBV12-4	TRBJ1-1	CASSPWVGGYGGTEAFF	TGTGCCAGCAGCCCCTGGGTTGGGGGATACGGGGGCACTGAAGCTTTCTTT
TRBD2	few	18	TRBV7-2	TRBJ2-3	CASSTRPGGASGTDTQYF	TGTGCCAGCAGCACCCGCCCCGGGGGGGCCAGCGGTACAGATACGCAGTATTTT
.	many	13	TRBV20-1	TRBJ1-6	CSARDSANSPLNF	TGCAGTGCTAGAGATTCGGCGAATTCACCCCTCAACTTT
.	many	16	TRBV9	TRBJ2-3	CASSVDQGSSTDTQYF	TGTGCCAGCAGCGTAGATCAAGGGTCTAGCACAGATACGCAGTATTTT
TRBD1	many	13	TRBV27	TRBJ1-4	CASATGGHEKLFF	TGTGCCAGTGCGACAGGGGGACATGAAAAACTGTTTTTT
.	.	16	TRBV5-1	TRBJ2-4	CASSLALGTAKNIQYF	TGCGCCAGCAGCTTGGCCCTCGGGACCGCCAAAAACATTCAGTACTTC
.	few	15	TRBV11-2	TRBJ2-1	CASSFPQGSYNEQFF	TGTGCCAGCAGCTTTCCCCAGGGCTCCTACAATGAGCAGTTCTTC
.	many	11	TRBV12-3/TRBV12-4	TRBJ2-1	CASTTYNEQFF	TGTGCCAGCACCACGTACAATGAGCAGTTCTTC
.	many	14	TRBV5-1	TRBJ1-1	CASRPTGNNPYRIF	TGCGCCAGCAGACCTACAGGGAATAACCCTTACCGTATCTTT
TRBD1	many	17	TRBV4-1	TRBJ1-2	CASSPSPGTGANYGYTF	TGCGCCAGCAGCCCCTCCCCCGGGACAGGGGCTAACTATGGCTACACCTTC
TRBD2	many	14	TRBV29-1	TRBJ2-3	CSVASGGATDTQYF	TGCAGCGTGGCTAGCGGGGGGGCCACAGATACGCAGTATTTT
.	few	15	TRBV4-1	TRBJ2-1	CASSLDWGAYNEQFF	TGCGCCAGCAGTTTGGATTGGGGCGCGTACAATGAGCAGTTCTTC
.	.	14	TRBV3-1	TRBJ1-2	CASSQDEVGYGYTF	TGTGCCAGCAGCCAAGATGAAGTAGGCTATGGCTACACCTTC
TRBD1	many	16	TRBV6-1	TRBJ2-7	CASPAGTGKSSYEQYF	TGTGCCAGCCCGGCCGGGACAGGTAAAAGCTCCTACGAGCAGTACTTC
TRBD1	many	15	TRBV18	TRBJ2-7	CASSPRKGTGYEQYF	TGTGCCAGCTCACCCAGAAAGGGGACAGGCTACGAGCAGTACTTC
.	many	17	TRBV12-3/TRBV12-4	TRBJ2-3	CASSPRGRRTRPDTQYF	TGTGCCAGCAGTCCTAGGGGGAGGAGGACTAGACCAGATACGCAGTATTTT
.	.	15	TRBV20-1	TRBJ2-1	CSASVVHDSYNEQFF	TGCAGTGCTAGCGTCGTGCACGACTCCTACAATGAGCAGTTCTTC
.	many	13	TRBV20-1	TRBJ1-1	CSARNGPHTEAFF	TGCAGTGCTAGGAATGGGCCACACACTGAAGCTTTCTTT
.	many	14	TRBV7-9	TRBJ1-1	CASSLGEMNTEAFF	TGTGCCAGCAGCTTAGGGGAAATGAACACTGAAGCTTTCTTT
TRBD2	few	15	TRBV3-1	TRBJ2-1	CASSFRLAGDNEQFF	TGTGCCAGCAGCTTCCGACTAGCGGGGGACAATGAGCAGTTCTTC
TRBD1	many	14	TRBV9	TRBJ1-6	CASSRDRVNSPLNF	TGTGCCAGCAGCCGGGACAGGGTTAATTCACCCCTCAACTTT
.	many	15	TRBV28	TRBJ1-2	CASSLQAPVPYGYTF	TGTGCCAGCAGTTTACAGGCGCCGGTCCCCTATGGCTACACCTTC
TRBD2	many	15	TRBV5-1	TRBJ2-1	CASSQGLAGFLEQFF	TGCGCCAGCAGCCAGGGACTAGCGGGCTTTCTCGAGCAGTTCTTC
.	many	13	TRBV7-6	TRBJ2-7	CASSWRLGPEQYF	TGTGCCAGCAGCTGGCGGCTGGGGCCCGAGCAGTACTTC
.	many	11	TRBV20-1	TRBJ2-1	CSAIGYNEQFF	TGCAGTGCCATCGGCTACAATGAGCAGTTCTTC
.	many	13	TRBV20-1	TRBJ2-5	CSARGDFGETQYF	TGCAGTGCTAGGGGTGACTTCGGAGAGACCCAGTACTTC
TRBD1	.	13	TRBV20-1	TRBJ1-6	CSARDTGESPLNF	TGCAGTGCTAGAGATACAGGGGAGTCACCCCTCAACTTT
TRBD1	many	21	TRBV7-2	TRBJ2-3	CASSPRRTGTAKQPGADTQYF	TGTGCCAGCAGCCCGAGGCGAACTGGGACAGCGAAACAGCCTGGGGCAGATACGCAGTATTTT
.	many	10	TRBV20-1	TRBJ2-7	CSASRHEQYF	TGCAGTGCGTCCCGCCACGAGCAGTACTTC
.	many	13	TRBV7-9	TRBJ1-2	CASTSVGVRGYTF	TGTGCCAGCACCAGTGTGGGGGTGAGGGGCTACACCTTC
TRBD1	many	16	TRBV5-1	TRBJ2-7	CASSFGWGQRNYEQYF	TGCGCCAGCAGCTTTGGATGGGGACAGCGTAACTACGAGCAGTACTTC
TRBD1	many	18	TRBV20-1	TRBJ1-1	CSARDWSLTGGAGTEAFF	TGCAGTGCTAGGGATTGGAGCTTGACAGGGGGCGCGGGAACTGAAGCTTTCTTT
.	many	12	TRBV2	TRBJ2-3	CASSGQTDTQYF	TGTGCCAGCAGCGGACAGACAGATACGCAGTATTTT
TRBD1	many	15	TRBV12-3/TRBV12-4	TRBJ1-4	CASSLGGQGLGKLFF	TGTGCCAGCAGTTTGGGGGGACAGGGGCTCGGAAAACTGTTTTTT
.	many	15	TRBV3-1	TRBJ1-5	CASSQTGTANQPQHF	TGTGCCAGCAGCCAAACCGGGACGGCCAATCAGCCCCAGCATTTT
.	few	12	TRBV3-1	TRBJ1-2	CASSQAAYGYTF	TGTGCCAGCAGCCAAGCCGCGTATGGCTACACCTTC
TRBD1	many	15	TRBV7-8	TRBJ1-6	CASSFTTGNNSPLHF	TGTGCCAGCAGCTTTACGACAGGGAATAATTCACCCCTCCACTTT
.	many	13	TRBV18	TRBJ1-2	CASSPGRGNGYTF	TGTGCCAGCTCACCAGGCAGGGGCAATGGCTACACCTTC
TRBD1	many	14	TRBV5-1	TRBJ1-2	CASSPGQANYGYTF	TGCGCCAGCAGCCCGGGACAGGCAAACTATGGCTACACCTTC